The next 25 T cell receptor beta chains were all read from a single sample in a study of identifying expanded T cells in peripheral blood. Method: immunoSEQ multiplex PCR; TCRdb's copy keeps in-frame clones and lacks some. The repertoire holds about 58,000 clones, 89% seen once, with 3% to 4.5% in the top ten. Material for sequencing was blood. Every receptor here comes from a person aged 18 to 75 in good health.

The CDR3: CASSLTTPSPLSTDTQYF. The DNA for the CDR3 is TGTGCCAGCAGCCTAACAACCCCCAGCCCCCTAAGCACAGATACGCAGTATTTT. The rearrangement joins TRBV7-2 to TRBJ2-3, with D hard to call. This CDR3 is 18 amino acids long. V was clipped by 5 bases and J by 0 bases, with 21 bases between them. CDR1 and CDR2 (germline): SGHTA, FQGNSA.

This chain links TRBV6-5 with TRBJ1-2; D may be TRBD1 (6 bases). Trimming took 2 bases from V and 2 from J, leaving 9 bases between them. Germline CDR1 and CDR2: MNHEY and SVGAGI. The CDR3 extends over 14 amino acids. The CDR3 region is CASSYNRANYGYTF. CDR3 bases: TGTGCCAGCAGTTACAACAGGGCAAACTATGGCTACACCTTC.

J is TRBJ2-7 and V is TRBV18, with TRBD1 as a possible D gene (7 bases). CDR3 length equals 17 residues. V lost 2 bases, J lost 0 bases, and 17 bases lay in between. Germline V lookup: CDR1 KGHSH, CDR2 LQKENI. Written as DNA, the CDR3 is TGTGCCAGCTCACCAGGGGTGCGGGACAGACCCTCCTACGAGCAGTACTTC. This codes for CASSPGVRDRPSYEQYF.

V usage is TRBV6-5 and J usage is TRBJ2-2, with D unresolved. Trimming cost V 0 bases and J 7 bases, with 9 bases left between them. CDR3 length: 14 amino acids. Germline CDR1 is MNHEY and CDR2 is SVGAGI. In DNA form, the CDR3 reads TGTGCCAGCAGTTACTCGGGTGAGGTCGGGGAGCTGTTTTTT. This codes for CASSYSGEVGELFF.

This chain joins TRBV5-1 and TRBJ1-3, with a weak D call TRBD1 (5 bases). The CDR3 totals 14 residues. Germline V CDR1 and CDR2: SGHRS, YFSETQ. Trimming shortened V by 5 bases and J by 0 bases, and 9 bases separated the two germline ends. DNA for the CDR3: TGCGCCAGCAGGGAGGGGAGCTCTGGAAACACCATATATTTT. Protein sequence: CASREGSSGNTIYF.

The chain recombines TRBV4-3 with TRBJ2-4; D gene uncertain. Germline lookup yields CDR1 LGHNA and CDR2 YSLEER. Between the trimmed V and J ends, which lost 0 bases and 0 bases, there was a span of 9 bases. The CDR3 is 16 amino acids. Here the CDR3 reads CASSQERNLAKNIQYF. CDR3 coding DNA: TGCGCCAGCAGCCAAGAACGTAATCTAGCCAAAAACATTCAGTACTTC.

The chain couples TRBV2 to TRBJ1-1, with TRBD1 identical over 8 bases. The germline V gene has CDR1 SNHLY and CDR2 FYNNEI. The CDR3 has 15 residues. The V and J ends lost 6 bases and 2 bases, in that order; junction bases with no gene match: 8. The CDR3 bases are TGTGCCAGCAGGGAAACAGGGGGACTCAACACTGAAGCTTTCTTT. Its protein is CASRETGGLNTEAFF. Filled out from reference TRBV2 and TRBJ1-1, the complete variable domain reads EPEVTQTPSHQVTQMGQEVILRCVPISNHLYFYWYRQILGQKVEFLVSFYNNEISEKSEIFDDQFSVERPDGSNFTLKIRSTKLEDSAMYFCASRETGGLNTEAFFGQGTRLTVV.

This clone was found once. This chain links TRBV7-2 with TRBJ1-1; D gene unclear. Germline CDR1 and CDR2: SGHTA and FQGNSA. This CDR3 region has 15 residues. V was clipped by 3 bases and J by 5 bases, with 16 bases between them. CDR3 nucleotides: TGTGCCAGCAGCTTTGTTAGTCCCGCGGGTACTGAAGCTTTCTTT. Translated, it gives CASSFVSPAGTEAFF. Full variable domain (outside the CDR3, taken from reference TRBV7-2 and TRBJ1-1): GAGVSQSPSNKVTEKGKDVELRCDPISGHTALYWYRQSLGQGLEFLIYFQGNSAPDKSGLPSDRFSAERTGGSVSTLTIQRTQQEDSAVYLCASSFVSPAGTEAFFGQGTRLTVV.

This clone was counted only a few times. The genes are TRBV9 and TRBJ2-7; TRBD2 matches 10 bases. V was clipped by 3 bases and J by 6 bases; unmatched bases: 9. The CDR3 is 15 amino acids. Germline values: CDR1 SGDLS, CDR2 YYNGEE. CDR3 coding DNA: TGTGCCAGCAGCGACGGGCTAGCGGGAGATAGCGAGCAGTACTTC. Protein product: CASSDGLAGDSEQYF.

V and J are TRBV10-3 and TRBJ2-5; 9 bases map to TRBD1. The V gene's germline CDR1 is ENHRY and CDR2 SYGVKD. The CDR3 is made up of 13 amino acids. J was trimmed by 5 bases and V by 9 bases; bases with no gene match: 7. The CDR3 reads CAIGTGTGETQYF. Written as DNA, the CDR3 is TGTGCCATAGGGACCGGGACAGGGGAGACCCAGTACTTC.

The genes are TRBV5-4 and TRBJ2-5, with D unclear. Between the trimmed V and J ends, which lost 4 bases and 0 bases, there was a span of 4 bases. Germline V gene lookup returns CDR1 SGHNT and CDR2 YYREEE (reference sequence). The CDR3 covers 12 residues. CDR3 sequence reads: CASSRYQETQYF. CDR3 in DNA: TGTGCCAGCAGCCGGTACCAAGAGACCCAGTACTTC.

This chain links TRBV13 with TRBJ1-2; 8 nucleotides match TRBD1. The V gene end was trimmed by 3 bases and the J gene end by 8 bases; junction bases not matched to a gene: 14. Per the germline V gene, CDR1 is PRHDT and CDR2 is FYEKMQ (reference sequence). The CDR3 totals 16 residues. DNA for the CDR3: TGTGCCAGCAGCTTGCGCGGACAGGGTTATTTTCGCGGCTACACCTTC. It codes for CASSLRGQGYFRGYTF. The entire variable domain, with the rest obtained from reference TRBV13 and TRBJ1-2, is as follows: AAGVIQSPRHLIKEKRETATLKCYPIPRHDTVYWYQQGPGQDPQFLISFYEKMQSDKGSIPDRFSAQQFSDYHSELNMSSLELGDSALYFCASSLRGQGYFRGYTFGSGTRLTVV.

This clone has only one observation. The CDR3 spells CASSLDSFTDTQYF. CDR3 nucleotide sequence: TGTGCCAGCAGCTTGGACTCCTTCACAGATACGCAGTATTTT. The J gene is TRBJ2-3, the V gene TRBV7-2; D is perhaps TRBD2 (5 bases). The V gene lost 3 bases and the J gene lost 2 bases, with 9 bases spanning the gap. The germline V gene has CDR1 SGHTA and CDR2 FQGNSA. This CDR3 region has 14 residues.

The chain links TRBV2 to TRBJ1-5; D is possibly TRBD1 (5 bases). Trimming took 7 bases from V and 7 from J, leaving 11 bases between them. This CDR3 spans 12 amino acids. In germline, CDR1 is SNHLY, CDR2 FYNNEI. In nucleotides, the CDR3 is TGTGCCAGCACGCAGGGCGTACAGCCCCAGCATTTT. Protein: CASTQGVQPQHF.

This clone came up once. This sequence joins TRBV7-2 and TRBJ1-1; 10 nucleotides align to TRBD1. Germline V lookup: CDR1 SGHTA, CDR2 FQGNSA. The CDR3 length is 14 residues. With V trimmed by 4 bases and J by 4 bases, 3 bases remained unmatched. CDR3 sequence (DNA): TGTGCCAGCAGCTCCGACAGGGGGCCCACTGAAGCTTTCTTT. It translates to CASSSDRGPTEAFF.

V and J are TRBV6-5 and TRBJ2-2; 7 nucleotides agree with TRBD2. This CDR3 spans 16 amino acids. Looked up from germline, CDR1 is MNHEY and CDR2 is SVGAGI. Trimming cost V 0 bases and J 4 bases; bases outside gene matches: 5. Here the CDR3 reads CASSYSGGPFTGELFF. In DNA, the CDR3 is TGTGCCAGCAGTTACTCGGGAGGGCCATTCACCGGGGAGCTGTTTTTT.

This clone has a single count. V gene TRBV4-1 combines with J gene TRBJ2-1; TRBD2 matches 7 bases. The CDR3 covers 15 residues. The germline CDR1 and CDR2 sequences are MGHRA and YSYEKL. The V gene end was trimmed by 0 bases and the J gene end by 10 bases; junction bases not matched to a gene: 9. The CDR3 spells CASSQDPGGSGEQFF. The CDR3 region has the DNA TGCGCCAGCAGCCAAGATCCCGGCGGGAGCGGGGAGCAGTTCTTC.

The CDR3 protein is CASSGGTGVAGNTIYF. CDR3 in DNA: TGTGCCAGCAGCGGAGGGACAGGGGTAGCGGGAAACACCATATATTTT. The chain links TRBV9 to TRBJ1-3; 10 bases line up with TRBD1. J gave up 4 bases and V 3 bases, and 7 bases lay outside the gene matches. The CDR3 length is 16 residues. Germline-derived CDR1 and CDR2 are SGDLS and YYNGEE.

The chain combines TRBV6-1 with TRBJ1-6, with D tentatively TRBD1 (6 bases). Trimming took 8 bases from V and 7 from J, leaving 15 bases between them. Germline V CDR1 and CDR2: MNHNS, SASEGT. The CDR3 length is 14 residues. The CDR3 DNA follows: TGTGCCAGCTGTAGGCAGGGGAGAAATTCACCCCTCCACTTT. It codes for CASCRQGRNSPLHF.

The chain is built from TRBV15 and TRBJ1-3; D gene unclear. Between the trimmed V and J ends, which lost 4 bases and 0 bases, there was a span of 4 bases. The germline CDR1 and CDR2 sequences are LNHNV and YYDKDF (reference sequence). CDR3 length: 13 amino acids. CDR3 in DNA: TGTGCCACCAGCACTAACTCTGGAAACACCATATATTTT. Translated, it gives CATSTNSGNTIYF. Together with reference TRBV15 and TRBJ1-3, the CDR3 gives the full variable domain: DAMVIQNPRYQVTQFGKPVTLSCSQTLNHNVMYWYQQKSSQAPKLLFHYYDKDFNNEADTPDNFQSRRPNTSFCFLDIRSPGLGDTAMYLCATSTNSGNTIYFGEGSWLTVV.

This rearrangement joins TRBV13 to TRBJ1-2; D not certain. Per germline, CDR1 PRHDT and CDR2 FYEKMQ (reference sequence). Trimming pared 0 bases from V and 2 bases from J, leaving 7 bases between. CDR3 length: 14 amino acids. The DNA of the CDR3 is TGTGCCAGCAGCTTAGGCAGGCCAAACTATGGCTACACCTTC. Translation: CASSLGRPNYGYTF.

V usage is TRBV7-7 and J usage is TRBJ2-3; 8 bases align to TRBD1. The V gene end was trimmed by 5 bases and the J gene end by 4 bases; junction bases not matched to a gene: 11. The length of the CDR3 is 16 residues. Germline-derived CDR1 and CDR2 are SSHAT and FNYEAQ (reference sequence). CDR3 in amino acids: CASSKGVRTGSDTQYF. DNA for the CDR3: TGTGCCAGCAGCAAGGGGGTGAGGACAGGGTCAGATACGCAGTATTTT.

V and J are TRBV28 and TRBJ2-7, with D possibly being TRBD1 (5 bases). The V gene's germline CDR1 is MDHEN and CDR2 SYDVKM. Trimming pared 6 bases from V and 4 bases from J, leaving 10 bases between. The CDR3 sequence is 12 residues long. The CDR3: CASSLTVYEQYF. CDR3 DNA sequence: TGTGCCAGCAGCTTGACAGTATACGAGCAGTACTTC. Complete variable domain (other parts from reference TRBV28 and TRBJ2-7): DVKVTQSSRYLVKRTGEKVFLECVQDMDHENMFWYRQDPGLGLRLIYFSYDVKMKEKGDIPEGYSVSREKKERFSLILESASTNQTSMYLCASSLTVYEQYFGPGTRLTVT.

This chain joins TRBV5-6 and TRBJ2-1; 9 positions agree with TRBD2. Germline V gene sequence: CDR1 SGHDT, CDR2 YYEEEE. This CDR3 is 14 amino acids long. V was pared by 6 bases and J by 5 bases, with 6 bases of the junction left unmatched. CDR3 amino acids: CASNRAGGNNEQFF. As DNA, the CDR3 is TGTGCCAGCAACAGAGCGGGGGGAAACAATGAGCAGTTCTTC. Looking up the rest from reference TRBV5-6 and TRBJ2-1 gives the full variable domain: DAGVTQSPTHLIKTRGQQVTLRCSPKSGHDTVSWYQQALGQGPQFIFQYYEEEERQRGNFPDRFSGHQFPNYSSELNVNALLLGDSALYLCASNRAGGNNEQFFGPGTRLTVL.

Here the CDR3 reads CASSSMGAFF. The CDR3 nucleotides are TGTGCCAGCAGCTCCATGGGCGCTTTCTTT. The V gene is TRBV7-2, the J gene TRBJ1-1; D not resolved. The length of the CDR3 is 10 residues. Germline-derived CDR1 and CDR2 are SGHTA and FQGNSA. The V and J ends lost 4 bases and 11 bases respectively, with 8 bases between them.